The rows below give T cell receptor beta chains drawn from one sample of a study of TIL therapy for anti-PD-1-resistant metastatic lung cancer. Some clones are missing from TCRdb's copy, which holds only in-frame ones; the method was immunoSEQ multiplex PCR. The sample yields about 17,000 clones, 75% to 80% seen once. Sequences were derived from blood, sampled at baseline. These receptors originate from a person between 25 and 80 years old with non-small cell lung cancer. The CDR3 runs from the conserved cysteine through the conserved F or W. The D gene is left open where the match is weak. The listing skips clone size in some rows; elsewhere it reads once, few, many or a size class.

.,16,.,TRBV4-2,TRBJ2-7,CASSQESGPGGFEQYF,TGTGCCAGCAGCCAAGAATCGGGGCCTGGGGGCTTCGAGCAGTACTTC
.,13,few,TRBV11-2,TRBJ2-3,CASSLGGPDTQYF,TGTGCCAGCAGCTTAGGCGGGCCAGATACGCAGTATTTT
TRBD2,14,.,TRBV24-1,TRBJ2-1,CATREAGVHNEQFF,TGTGCCACCAGAGAAGCGGGAGTCCACAATGAGCAGTTCTTC
.,14,.,TRBV5-4,TRBJ2-7,CASSLSGLTYEQYF,TGTGCCAGCAGCTTGTCCGGCTTGACCTACGAGCAGTACTTC
TRBD1,18,.,TRBV9,TRBJ1-3,CASSVEIGDRVPGNTIYF,TGTGCCAGCAGCGTAGAGATCGGGGACAGGGTCCCTGGAAACACCATATATTTT
.,17,.,TRBV7-3,TRBJ2-6,CASSLRGSSSGANVLTF,TGTGCCAGCAGCTTAAGAGGTTCCAGCTCTGGGGCCAACGTCCTGACTTTC
.,13,few,TRBV2,TRBJ2-1,CASKGREYNEQFF,TGTGCCAGCAAGGGCAGGGAATACAATGAGCAGTTCTTC
.,16,.,TRBV3-1/TRBV3-2,TRBJ2-7,CASSQDWLAFSYEQYF,TGTGCCAGCAGCCAAGATTGGCTAGCGTTCTCCTACGAGCAGTACTTC
.,13,.,TRBV12-3/TRBV12-4,TRBJ2-4,CASSLGSGQTMDF,TGTGCCAGCAGTTTAGGGTCTGGGCAGACGATGGACTTC
.,11,.,TRBV20-1,TRBJ2-5,CSARGQETQYF,TGCAGTGCTAGAGGACAAGAGACCCAGTACTTC
.,15,.,TRBV3-1/TRBV3-2,TRBJ1-2,CASSQEEYSPYGYTF,TGTGCCAGCAGCCAAGAAGAGTACAGCCCCTATGGCTACACCTTC
.,13,.,TRBV2,TRBJ1-1,CASSDYVADEAFF,TGTGCCAGCAGTGATTACGTTGCCGATGAAGCTTTCTTT
TRBD2,15,.,TRBV9,TRBJ2-7,CASSVGGGRVYEQYF,TGTGCCAGCAGCGTAGGCGGCGGGAGGGTCTACGAGCAGTACTTC
TRBD1,12,.,TRBV19,TRBJ2-7,CASSIRGDSPYF,TGTGCCAGTAGTATACGAGGGGACAGCCCTTACTTC
.,15,.,TRBV28,TRBJ1-5,CASSLQGYSNQPQHF,TGTGCCAGCAGTTTACAGGGTTATAGCAATCAGCCCCAGCATTTT
.,11,.,TRBV7-8,TRBJ2-7,CASSLTYEQYF,TGTGCCAGCAGCTTAACCTACGAGCAGTACTTC
.,15,.,TRBV11-2,TRBJ2-7,CASSLAAGGYYEQYF,TGTGCCAGCAGCTTAGCGGCCGGAGGCTACTACGAGCAGTACTTC
.,16,.,TRBV4-1,TRBJ1-1,CASSQEKPRLGTEAFF,TGCGCCAGCAGCCAAGAAAAACCCCGGCTTGGGACTGAAGCTTTCTTT
TRBD2,15,.,TRBV28,TRBJ2-5,CASSSLAGGRETQYF,TGTGCCAGCAGTTCACTAGCGGGAGGGCGGGAGACCCAGTACTTC
.,15,.,TRBV6-2/TRBV6-3,TRBJ2-1,CASSYSRGPNNEQFF,TGTGCCAGCAGTTACTCGCGGGGCCCGAACAATGAGCAGTTCTTC
.,14,.,TRBV10-3,TRBJ2-3,CAIKDPEDTDTQYF,TGTGCCATCAAGGACCCTGAAGACACAGATACGCAGTATTTT
TRBD2,15,.,TRBV28,TRBJ2-7,CASRGGTSGSNEQYF,TGTGCCAGCAGGGGGGGGACTAGCGGGAGCAACGAGCAGTACTTC
.,14,.,TRBV4-2,TRBJ1-6,CASSSDWQNSPLHF,TGTGCCAGCAGCTCCGACTGGCAAAATTCACCCCTCCACTTT
.,12,.,TRBV5-6,TRBJ2-7,CASRSRGHEQYF,TGTGCCAGCAGATCCCGGGGCCACGAGCAGTACTTC
TRBD2,13,few,TRBV5-4,TRBJ2-1,CATRPAGGREQFF,TGTGCCACTCGGCCAGCGGGGGGAAGGGAGCAGTTCTTC
TRBD2,15,.,TRBV7-2,TRBJ2-5,CASSTGLAIQETQYF,TGTGCCAGCAGCACGGGACTAGCCATTCAAGAGACCCAGTACTTC
.,14,.,TRBV7-3,TRBJ2-2,CASRTETGAGELFF,TGTGCCAGCAGGACCGAGACTGGGGCCGGGGAGCTGTTTTTT
.,13,.,TRBV5-1,TRBJ2-5,CASSPGAPETQYF,TGCGCCAGCAGCCCGGGGGCTCCGGAGACCCAGTACTTC
.,15,.,TRBV6-5,TRBJ1-1,CASSPEGGSGTEAFF,TGTGCCAGCAGTCCGGAGGGGGGCTCGGGAACTGAAGCTTTCTTT
TRBD1,15,few,TRBV4-1,TRBJ1-5,CASSQDTGGNQPQHF,TGCGCCAGCAGCCAGGATACAGGGGGCAATCAGCCCCAGCATTTT
TRBD1,14,.,TRBV29-1,TRBJ2-2,CSVARTGGIGELFF,TGCAGCGTTGCTCGGACAGGGGGCATCGGGGAGCTGTTTTTT
TRBD1,15,.,TRBV7-9,TRBJ1-4,CASSLVQGRYEKLFF,TGTGCCAGCAGCTTAGTACAGGGGCGGTACGAAAAACTGTTTTTT
.,15,.,TRBV28,TRBJ1-4,CASSYAGSTNEKLFF,TGTGCCAGCAGTTACGCAGGGTCCACTAATGAAAAACTGTTTTTT
.,14,.,TRBV3-1/TRBV3-2,TRBJ2-5,CASSQERLQETQYF,TGTGCCAGCAGCCAAGAACGACTCCAAGAGACCCAGTACTTC
TRBD1,19,.,TRBV7-3,TRBJ2-6,CASSPRPGQGTSGANVLTF,TGTGCCAGCAGCCCAAGACCGGGACAGGGTACCTCTGGGGCCAACGTCCTGACTTTC